This T cell receptor beta chain was observed in a study of blood T cells in healthy people across ages. Study-level results: The study regarded diversity estimates from one million T cells as underestimates.

The donors, all healthy, were Caucasians living in Russia, aged roughly 6 to 100. Sample-barcoded 5' priming and a J-beta primer mix drove a second PCR of about 6 to 12 cycles. Tagging of each cDNA molecule was performed by a template-switch adaptor with 12 random nucleotides. TCRdb independently ran MiXCR on the 5' RACE reads; one entry per CDR3 protein. The sample consists of approximately 810,000 distinct CDR3 sequences, 35% to 40% of them appearing once. This clonotype was observed many times. The target antigen is unknown. The CDR3 is 13 residues long. Trimming took 5 bases from V and 8 from J, leaving 14 bases between them. The germline CDR1 and CDR2 sequences are SGHDN and FVKESK.

The receptor was isolated from a young man in good health. The sample taken for sequencing was blood. The V and J genes are TRBV14 and TRBJ2-3, with D possibly matching TRBD1 (5 bases). Written as DNA, the CDR3 is TGTGCCAGCAGCATATACCAGCAGGGTACGCAGTATTTT. Protein sequence: CASSIYQQGTQYF.